This TCR beta chain appears in the sequencing data of a study of blood T cell repertoires in COVID-19. Deletions cut 3 bases from V and 1 base from J, with 12 bases between. The CDR3 sequence is 16 residues long. The germline CDR1 and CDR2 sequences are SEHNR and FQNEAQ (reference sequence). Per the study methods: Using reference gene primer amplification, nucleated cell counts were estimated. TCRdb's copy holds only in-frame clones and misses some; the assay was immunoSEQ multiplex PCR. V and J calls and clone size are given by that table; D and trimming were obtained from the DNA. The sample consists of a few hundred thousand clones, about 90% of them appearing once.

The chain recombines TRBV7-9 with TRBJ2-2; D is perhaps TRBD1 (6 bases). This clonotype originated in a young man with COVID-19, enrolled during active disease. Sequenced material: peripheral blood. The DNA for the CDR3 is TGTGCCAGCAGCTTCCTACAGGGTAGGAACACCGGGGAGCTGTTTTTT. Protein product: CASSFLQGRNTGELFF.